This T cell receptor (beta chain) was retrieved from a study of cytomegalovirus exposure and HLA in healthy donors. As for the study in general: Prior work identified 95 million to 120 million unique TCR beta sequences in some 180 million T cells. A preliminary data release comprised approximately 85 million unique TCRs obtained from HLA-typed donors. Findings and limits, study-wide: TCR beta chain V- and J-gene trimming was linked, in a later analysis, to a missense variant in DCLRE1C. A later analysis found that most CMV-associated TCR beta chains appeared HLA-restricted.

Turning to this clone: Its antigen is unidentified.

Trimming removed 3 bases from V and 8 bases from J; junction bases left unmatched: 9. Germline V gene data show CDR1 as MNHEY and CDR2 as SMNVEV (reference sequence). The CDR3 sequence is 15 residues long. PCR amplification relied on 60 Vbeta primers (plus 13 Jbeta primers). The table came from immunoSEQ multiplex PCR; TCRdb's copy has only in-frame clones and leaves some out. Of about 170,000 clones detected, roughly 88% appear once; the ten largest clones hold more than 1%. Sequencing used PBMCs. The V and J genes are TRBV27 and TRBJ1-4; TRBD1 agrees at 7 bases. The clonotype originates from a boy between 2 and 10 years old in good health and CMV-seronegative. The CDR3 here is CASSFARQGDEKLFF. CDR3 DNA: TGTGCCAGCAGTTTCGCCCGACAGGGAGACGAAAAACTGTTTTTT.